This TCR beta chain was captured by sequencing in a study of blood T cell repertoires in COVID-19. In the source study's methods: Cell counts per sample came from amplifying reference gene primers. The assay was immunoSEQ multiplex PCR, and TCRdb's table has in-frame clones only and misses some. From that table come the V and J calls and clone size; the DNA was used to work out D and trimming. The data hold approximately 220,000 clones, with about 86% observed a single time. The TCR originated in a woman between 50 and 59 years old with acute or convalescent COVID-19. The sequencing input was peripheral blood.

CDR3 loop: CASSPPGASGTYEQYF. For the CDR3, the DNA is TGCGCCAGCAGCCCCCCCGGAGCTAGCGGTACCTACGAGCAGTACTTC. The chain carries TRBV5-1 and TRBJ2-7; TRBD2 matches at 7 bases. Trimming took 4 bases from V and 2 from J; bases not matched to a gene: 12. The CDR3 sequence is 16 residues long. The germline V gene encodes CDR1 SGHRS and CDR2 YFSETQ.